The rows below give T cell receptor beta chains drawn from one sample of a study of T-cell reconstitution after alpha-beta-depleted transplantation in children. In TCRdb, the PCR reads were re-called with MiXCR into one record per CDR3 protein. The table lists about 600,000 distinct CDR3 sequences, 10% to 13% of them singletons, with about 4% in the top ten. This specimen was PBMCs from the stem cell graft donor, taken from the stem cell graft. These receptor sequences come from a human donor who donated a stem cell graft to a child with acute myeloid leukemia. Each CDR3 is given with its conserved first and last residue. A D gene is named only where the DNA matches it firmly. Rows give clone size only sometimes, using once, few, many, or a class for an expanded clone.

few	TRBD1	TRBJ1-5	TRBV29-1	CSVLQGVGNQPQHF	TGCAGCGTTCTACAGGGGGTGGGCAATCAGCCCCAGCATTTT
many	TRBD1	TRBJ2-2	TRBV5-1	CASSLGQGPMLFF	TGCGCCAGCAGCTTGGGACAGGGCCCCATGCTGTTTTTT
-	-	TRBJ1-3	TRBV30	CAWSPGAGNSAGNTIYF	TGTGCCTGGAGTCCCGGTGCAGGGAATAGCGCTGGAAACACCATATATTTT
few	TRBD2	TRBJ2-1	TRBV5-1	CASSASIAGPNNEQFF	TGCGCCAGCAGCGCCTCGATAGCGGGACCAAACAATGAGCAGTTCTTC
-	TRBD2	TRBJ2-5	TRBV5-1	CASSLASSGNKETQYF	TGCGCCAGCAGCTTGGCGAGTAGCGGGAATAAAGAGACCCAGTACTTC
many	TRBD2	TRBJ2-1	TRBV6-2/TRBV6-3	CASSSRVAGGNNEQFF	TGTGCCAGCAGTTCCCGTGTCGCGGGAGGAAACAATGAGCAGTTCTTC
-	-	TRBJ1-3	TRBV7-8	CASSRDPVGNTIYF	TGTGCCAGCAGCCGGGACCCAGTTGGGAACACCATATATTTT
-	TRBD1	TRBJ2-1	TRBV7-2	CASSLAKGAYNEQFF	TGTGCCAGCAGCTTAGCGAAGGGGGCATACAATGAGCAGTTCTTC
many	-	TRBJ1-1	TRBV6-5	CASRGWNTEAFF	TGTGCCAGCAGGGGCTGGAACACTGAAGCTTTCTTT
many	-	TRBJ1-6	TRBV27	CASSLGGTGYNSPLHF	TGTGCCAGCAGTTTAGGAGGGACGGGCTATAATTCACCCCTCCACTTT
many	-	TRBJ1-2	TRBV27	CASSLSFKGDHYGYTF	TGTGCCAGCAGTTTAAGCTTCAAGGGGGACCACTATGGCTACACCTTC
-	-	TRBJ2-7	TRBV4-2	CASSPRPPYEQYF	TGTGCCAGCAGCCCGCGCCCTCCCTACGAGCAGTACTTC
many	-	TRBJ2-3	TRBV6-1	CASSAAGTDTQYF	TGTGCCAGCAGTGCAGCGGGCACAGATACGCAGTATTTT
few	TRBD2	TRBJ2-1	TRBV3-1	CASSHHILAGGFDEQFF	TGTGCCAGCAGCCACCATATACTAGCGGGAGGGTTCGATGAGCAGTTCTTC
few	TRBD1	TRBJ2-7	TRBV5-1	CASSTGTGPSESYEQYF	TGCGCCAGCAGCACCGGGACAGGGCCCTCCGAGTCCTACGAGCAGTACTTC
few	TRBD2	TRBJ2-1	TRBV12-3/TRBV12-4	CASSFPARGTRNEQFF	TGTGCCAGCAGCTTCCCCGCTAGAGGGACTAGGAATGAGCAGTTCTTC
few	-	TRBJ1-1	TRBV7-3	CASRSGPNTEAFF	TGTGCCAGCAGGTCAGGACCGAACACTGAAGCTTTCTTT
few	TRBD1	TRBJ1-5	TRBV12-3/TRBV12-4	CASSFTGVSNQPQHF	TGTGCCAGCAGTTTTACAGGGGTAAGCAATCAGCCCCAGCATTTT
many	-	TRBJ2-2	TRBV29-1	CSVSTTRVGGDTGELFF	TGCAGCGTGTCAACGACACGTGTTGGCGGGGACACCGGGGAGCTGTTTTTT
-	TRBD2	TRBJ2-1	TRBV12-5	CASGLSSGTSSNEQFF	TGTGCTAGTGGTTTGTCCTCAGGGACTAGCAGCAATGAGCAGTTCTTC
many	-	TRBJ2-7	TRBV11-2	CASSYSGTSEQYF	TGTGCCAGCAGTTATTCCGGGACCTCGGAGCAGTACTTC
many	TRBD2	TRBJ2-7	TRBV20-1	CSAREPSGSYEQYF	TGCAGTGCTAGAGAGCCTAGCGGGAGCTACGAGCAGTACTTC
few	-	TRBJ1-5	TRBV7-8	CASSLSRAGAGQPQHF	TGTGCCAGCAGCCTCTCTCGGGCGGGGGCCGGTCAGCCCCAGCATTTT
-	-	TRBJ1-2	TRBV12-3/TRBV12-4	CASSLRGSYGYTF	TGTGCCAGCAGTTTAAGGGGATCATATGGCTACACCTTC
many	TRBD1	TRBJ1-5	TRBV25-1	CASSDRGSYSNQPQHF	TGTGCCAGCAGTGACAGGGGGTCCTATAGCAATCAGCCCCAGCATTTT
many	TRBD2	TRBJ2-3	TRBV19	CASSTRLAGGPQDTQYF	TGTGCCAGTAGTACCAGACTAGCGGGAGGGCCACAAGATACGCAGTATTTT
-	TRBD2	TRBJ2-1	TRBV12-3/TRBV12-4	CASRHSGAYNEQFF	TGTGCCAGCAGACACAGCGGGGCCTACAATGAGCAGTTCTTC
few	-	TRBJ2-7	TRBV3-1	CASSQWERPYEQYF	TGTGCCAGCAGCCAGTGGGAGCGCCCCTACGAGCAGTACTTC
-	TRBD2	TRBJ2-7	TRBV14	CASSLGLAANEQYF	TGTGCCAGCAGCCTAGGACTAGCGGCCAACGAGCAGTACTTC